This section outlines one T cell receptor beta chain sequence together with its context. V gave up 0 bases and J gave up 3 bases, with 8 bases separating them. The length of the CDR3 is 14 residues. Germline CDR1 and CDR2: LGHDT and YNNKEL (reference sequence). The source of the sample is a study of blood T cell repertoires in COVID-19. Study-wide background: Samples taken during acute and convalescent COVID-19 were collected in the United States, Italy and Spain. Sources were T cells, B-cell-depleted T cells, or PBMCs; the material itself was cDNA or gDNA.

The method was immunoSEQ multiplex PCR; TCRdb's version includes in-frame clones alone and lacks a portion of them. This sample carries tens of thousands of clones, 89% of them seen once, and the ten largest clones take about 4.9%. The Seattle patients joined while their infection was active and were tracked longitudinally afterward. The rearrangement uses TRBV3-1 (or the pseudogene TRBV3-2) and TRBJ2-5; D is unresolved. The material sequenced was peripheral blood. The receptor's source is a man aged 60 to 75 with COVID-19, enrolled during active disease. For the CDR3, the DNA is TGTGCCAGCAGCCAAGATGCGGCAGAAGAGACCCAGTACTTC. As protein: CASSQDAAEETQYF.